This passage covers 5 T cell receptor beta chains from one sample sequenced in a study of CD8 T cells in Susac syndrome (dated by TCRdb to about 2019). Libraries were constructed by the immunoSEQ multiplex PCR assay. RNA was extracted using the RNeasy kit, and about 0.5 to 1 ug of the RNA was reverse transcribed with random hexamers. The public reads were run again by TCRdb, first through fastp at Q25 and then through MiXCR, and only productive beta chains were kept. Entries are consolidated by CDR3 protein sequence, retaining the most common genes and DNA. In this sample the table shows about 110,000 distinct CDR3 sequences, around 95% of which occur a single time. The ten largest clonotypes hold approximately 0.093% of the sample. The material sequenced was CD4+ T cells from PBMCs. These receptors came from a human donor in good health.

The V and J genes are TRBV5-1 and TRBJ1-1; D unresolved. From germline, CDR1 is SGHRS and CDR2 YFSETQ. CDR3 length equals 13 residues. V lost 4 bases and J lost 8, with 15 bases in between. The CDR3 protein is CASSLGGFTEAFF. Here the CDR3 DNA reads TGCGCCAGCAGCCTGGGCGGCTTTACCGAAGCTTTCTTT.

This chain links TRBV5-1 with TRBJ2-2; D remains unclear. CDR3 length equals 16 residues. The germline V gene encodes CDR1 SGHRS and CDR2 YFSETQ. The V and J ends lost 4 bases and 0 bases respectively, with 13 bases between them. The CDR3 DNA is TGCGCCAGCAGCCGGGTCGACTCCCCGAACACCGGGGAGCTGTTTTTT. It specifies CASSRVDSPNTGELFF.

V gene TRBV20-1 combines with J gene TRBJ2-3; 7 positions match TRBD2. Germline loops: CDR1 DFQATT, CDR2 SNEGSKA (reference sequence). The J segment lost 3 bases and the V segment lost 4 bases, leaving 4 bases of the junction unmatched. The CDR3 is 13 residues long. This CDR3 is CSANLAVTDTQYF. CDR3 bases: TGCAGTGCTAACCTAGCGGTAACAGATACGCAGTATTTT.

The CDR3 here is CASSPLRGSGGFGDTQYF. For the CDR3, the DNA is TGTGCCAGCAGCCCCCTGAGGGGGAGCGGGGGGTTTGGAGATACGCAGTATTTT. The chain employs TRBV9 and TRBJ2-3; 9 nucleotides match TRBD2. The CDR3 extends over 18 amino acids. Trimming cost V 4 bases and J 5 bases; bases outside gene matches: 17. CDR1 SGDLS and CDR2 YYNGEE come from the germline V gene.

The V call is TRBV19, the J call TRBJ2-7; the match to TRBD1 covers 11 bases. There are 15 residues in the CDR3. Germline V lookup: CDR1 LNHDA, CDR2 SQIVND (reference sequence). The trim removed 4 bases at V and 7 bases at J, leaving 9 bases unmatched. The CDR3 DNA reads TGTGCCAGTAGTACCCGGACAGGGGGCGCGGGTGAGCAGTACTTC. Protein sequence: CASSTRTGGAGEQYF.